This T cell receptor beta chain emerged from a study of blood T cell repertoires in COVID-19. Study information: The origin of the acute and convalescent COVID-19 samples was the United States, Italy and Spain. Nucleic acid was either cDNA or gDNA, and it came from T cells, B-cell-depleted T cells, or PBMCs.

As handled by the study authors: Amplified reference gene primers provided the basis for estimating nucleated cell counts. Generated by immunoSEQ multiplex PCR, the TCRdb table keeps only in-frame clones and is missing some. From that table come the V and J calls and clone size; the DNA was used to work out D and trimming. The repertoire consists of roughly 500,000 clones, with 89% occurring once and the leading ten covering 0.7% to 1%. Patients from Seattle were sampled longitudinally, starting during active infection. The sample was peripheral blood. This receptor was identified in a man aged 18 to 29 with COVID-19, enrolled during active disease.

The CDR3 is CAWSRLAGVSDTQYF. In DNA form, the CDR3 reads TGTGCCTGGAGTCGGCTAGCGGGAGTGTCAGATACGCAGTATTTT. The chain couples TRBV30 to TRBJ2-3, with TRBD2 identical over 10 bases. Losses at the gene ends were 2 bases for V and 4 bases for J; bases not matched to a gene: 6. The CDR3 length is 15 residues. Germline V CDR1 and CDR2: GTSNPN, SVGIG (reference sequence).